Given below is one T cell receptor (beta chain) in context. The antigen is not known. Data came from immunoSEQ multiplex PCR; TCRdb stores just in-frame clones and leaves some out. The data show about 120,000 clones, roughly 92% seen once. The data derive from a study of T cell responses to AZD1222 COVID-19 vaccine. Study-wide results and limits: Repertoire sampling happened only post peak T cell response.

Trimming shortened V by 3 bases and J by 1 base, and 9 bases separated the two germline ends. Germline V gives CDR1 SEHNR, CDR2 FQNEAQ (reference sequence). The CDR3 is 14 amino acids. Source: peripheral blood, taken on day 0 of AZD1222 vaccination. The J gene is TRBJ1-1, the V gene TRBV7-9, with D unresolved. The receptor was isolated from an adult in good health. CDR3 nucleotide sequence: TGTGCCAGCAGCTTGAGGCCAGGGAACACTGAAGCTTTCTTT. Translation gives CASSLRPGNTEAFF.